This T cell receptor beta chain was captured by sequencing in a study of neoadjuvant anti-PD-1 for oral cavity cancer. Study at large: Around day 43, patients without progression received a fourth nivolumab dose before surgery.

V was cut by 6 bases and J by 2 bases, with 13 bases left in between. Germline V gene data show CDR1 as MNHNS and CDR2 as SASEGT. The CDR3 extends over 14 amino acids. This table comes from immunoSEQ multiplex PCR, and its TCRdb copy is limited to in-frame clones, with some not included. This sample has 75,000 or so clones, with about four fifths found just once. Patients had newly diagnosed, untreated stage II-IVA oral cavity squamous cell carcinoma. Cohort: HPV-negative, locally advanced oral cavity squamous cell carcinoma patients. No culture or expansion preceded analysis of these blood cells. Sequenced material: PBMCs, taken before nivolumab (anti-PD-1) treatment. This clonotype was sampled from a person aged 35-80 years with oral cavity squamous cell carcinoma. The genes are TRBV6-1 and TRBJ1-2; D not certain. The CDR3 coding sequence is TGTGCCAGCAGCCTCCCTAGTGAAAACTATGGCTACACCTTC. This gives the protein CASSLPSENYGYTF.